These 6 T cell receptor beta chains came from one sample sequenced in a study of CD8 T cells in ankylosing spondylitis. Study-level findings and limits: In ankylosing spondylitis blood, a motif of roughly 8 highly homologous TCR beta variants appeared characteristic.

TCRdb analysed the 5' RACE reads with MiXCR anew, one entry per CDR3 protein. The table records about 540,000 distinct CDR3 sequences, more than 9.5% of them present only once. No antigen has been identified for these receptors. The specimen sequenced was blood, either unsorted or a sorted T cell fraction (not recorded which). The receptors originated from a male donor with ankylosing spondylitis.

In its sample, this clonotype was seen many times. The V call is TRBV7-9, the J call TRBJ1-6; D gene ambiguous. The germline V gene has CDR1 SEHNR and CDR2 FQNEAQ (reference sequence). Trimming cost V 1 base and J 7 bases, with 8 bases left between them. There are 14 residues in the CDR3. CDR3 in DNA: TGTGCCAGCAGCTTAGGTACAGAAAATTCACCCCTCCACTTT. This gives the protein CASSLGTENSPLHF.

The chain employs TRBV19 and TRBJ2-2; maybe TRBD2 (6 bases). Trimming removed 6 bases at V and 3 bases at J, with 14 bases between. The CDR3 extends over 15 amino acids. In germline, CDR1 is LNHDA, CDR2 SQIVND (reference sequence). In DNA form, the CDR3 reads TGTGCCAGTAGGCCGGGACTTCAAGACACCGGGGAGCTGTTTTTT. It specifies CASRPGLQDTGELFF.

This clonotype has only a few counts. The chain uses TRBV5-6 and TRBJ2-1, with a possible D match to TRBD2 (7 bases). Germline CDR1 SGHDT, CDR2 YYEEEE. The CDR3 is 16 residues long. V gave up 3 bases and J gave up 6 bases, with 19 bases separating them. CDR3 sequence: CASSYGGGAGINEQFF. The CDR3 DNA reads as TGTGCCAGCAGCTATGGAGGGGGGGCTGGAATCAATGAGCAGTTCTTC.

The table lists this clonotype with a few counts. The rearrangement links TRBV12-3 or TRBV12-4 to TRBJ2-1; D gene unclear. This CDR3 region has 15 residues. Between the trimmed V and J ends, which lost 4 bases and 4 bases, there was a span of 14 bases. The CDR3 is CASSSQLSPYNEQFF. CDR3 in DNA: TGTGCCAGCAGTTCTCAACTGTCGCCTTACAATGAGCAGTTCTTC.

This rearrangement joins TRBV7-9 to TRBJ2-7, with 13 positions matching TRBD2. Germline V CDR1 and CDR2: SEHNR, FQNEAQ (reference sequence). V lost 5 bases, J lost 0 bases, and 7 bases stayed unmatched. The length of the CDR3 is 17 residues. The CDR3 protein is CASSPRTSGSSSYEQYF. CDR3 nucleotide sequence: TGTGCCAGCAGCCCAAGGACTAGCGGGAGCAGCTCCTACGAGCAGTACTTC. Variable domain in full (rest from reference TRBV7-9 and TRBJ2-7): DTGVSQNPRHKITKRGQNVTFRCDPISEHNRLYWYRQTLGQGPEFLTYFQNEAQLEKSRLLSDRFSAERPKGSFSTLEIQRTEQGDSAMYLCASSPRTSGSSSYEQYFGPGTRLTVT.

V and J are TRBV29-1 and TRBJ2-7; D remains unclear. This CDR3 contains 11 residues. Germline values: CDR1 SQVTM, CDR2 ANQGSEA. With 6 bases removed from V and 4 bases from J, the gap between germline ends came to 10 bases. This CDR3 is CSVVDGYEQYV. In nucleotides, the CDR3 is TGCAGCGTGGTTGACGGTTACGAGCAGTACGTC.